What follows is one TCR beta chain and its context. What it binds is unknown. The CDR3 sequence is 13 residues long. V lost 2 bases and J lost 5, with 12 bases in between. Germline V lookup: CDR1 SQVTM, CDR2 ANQGSEA. Naive CD8 cells were CD45RO-negative, positively selected for CCR7, excluding terminally differentiated effector memory CD45RA+ cells. The data were produced by immunoSEQ multiplex PCR, yet TCRdb's version contains in-frame clones alone and is incomplete. The data contain some 600,000 clones, around 96% of them singletons. This sample was taken from a study of shared clonotypes between healthy human individuals. Broader study findings: Some naive CD4 clonotypes, roughly 4.5%, turned up in common across a few donors. In this cohort, only blood was sampled, and tissue repertoires likely differ.

The sequence was obtained from a woman aged 25 to 45 in good health. This rearrangement joins TRBV29-1 to TRBJ2-5; a weak D match, TRBD1 (6 bases). Sequences were obtained from naive CD8+ T cells sorted from blood. In DNA, the CDR3 is TGCAGCGTTGAACAGGGGTTATCGGAGACCCAGTACTTC. It yields the protein CSVEQGLSETQYF.